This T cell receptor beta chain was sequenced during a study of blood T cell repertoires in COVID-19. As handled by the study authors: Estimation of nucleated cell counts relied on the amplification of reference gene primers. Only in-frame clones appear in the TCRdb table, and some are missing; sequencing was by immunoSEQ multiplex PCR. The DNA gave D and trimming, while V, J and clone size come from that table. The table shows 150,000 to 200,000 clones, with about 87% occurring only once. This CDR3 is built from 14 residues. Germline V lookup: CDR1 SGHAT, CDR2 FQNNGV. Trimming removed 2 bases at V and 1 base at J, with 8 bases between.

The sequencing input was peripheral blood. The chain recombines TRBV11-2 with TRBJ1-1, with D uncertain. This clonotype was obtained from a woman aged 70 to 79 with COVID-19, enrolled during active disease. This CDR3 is CASSLLTGNTEAFF. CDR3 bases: TGTGCCAGCAGCTTATTAACGGGGAACACTGAAGCTTTCTTT.